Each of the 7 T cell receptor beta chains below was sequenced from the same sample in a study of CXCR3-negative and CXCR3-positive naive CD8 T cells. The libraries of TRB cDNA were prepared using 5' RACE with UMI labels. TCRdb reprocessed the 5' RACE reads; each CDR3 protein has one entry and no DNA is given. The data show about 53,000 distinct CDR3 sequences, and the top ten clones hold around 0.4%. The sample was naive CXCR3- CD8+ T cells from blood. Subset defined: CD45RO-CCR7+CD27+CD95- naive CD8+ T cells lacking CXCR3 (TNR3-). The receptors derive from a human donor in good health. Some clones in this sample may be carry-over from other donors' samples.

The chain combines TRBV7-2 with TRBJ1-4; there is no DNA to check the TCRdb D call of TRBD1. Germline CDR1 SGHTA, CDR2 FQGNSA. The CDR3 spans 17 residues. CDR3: CASSLVWDPKVDEKLFF.

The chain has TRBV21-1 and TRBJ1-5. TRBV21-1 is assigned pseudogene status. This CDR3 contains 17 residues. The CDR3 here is CASSKGEGWYSNQPQHF.

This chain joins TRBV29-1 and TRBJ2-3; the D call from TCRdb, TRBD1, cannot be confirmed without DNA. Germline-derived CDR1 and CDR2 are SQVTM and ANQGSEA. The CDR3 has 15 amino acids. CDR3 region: CSVERGISSTDTQYF.

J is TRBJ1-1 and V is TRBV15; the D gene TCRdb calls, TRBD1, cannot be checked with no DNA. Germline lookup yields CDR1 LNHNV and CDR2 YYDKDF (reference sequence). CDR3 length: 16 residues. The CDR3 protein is CSTSRALARGETEAFF.

CDR3 loop: CASSLGGSSYEQYF. The gene calls are TRBV5-1 and TRBJ2-7. Germline values: CDR1 SGHRS, CDR2 YFSETQ. This CDR3 is 14 amino acids long.

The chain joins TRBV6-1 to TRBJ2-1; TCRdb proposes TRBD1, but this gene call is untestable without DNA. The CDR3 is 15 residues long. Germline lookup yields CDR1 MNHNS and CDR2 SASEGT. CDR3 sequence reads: CASKSQGAPYNEQFF.

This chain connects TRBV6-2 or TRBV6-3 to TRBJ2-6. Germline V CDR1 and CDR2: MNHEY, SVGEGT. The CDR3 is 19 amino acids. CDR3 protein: CASSSPRVTLISGANVLTF.